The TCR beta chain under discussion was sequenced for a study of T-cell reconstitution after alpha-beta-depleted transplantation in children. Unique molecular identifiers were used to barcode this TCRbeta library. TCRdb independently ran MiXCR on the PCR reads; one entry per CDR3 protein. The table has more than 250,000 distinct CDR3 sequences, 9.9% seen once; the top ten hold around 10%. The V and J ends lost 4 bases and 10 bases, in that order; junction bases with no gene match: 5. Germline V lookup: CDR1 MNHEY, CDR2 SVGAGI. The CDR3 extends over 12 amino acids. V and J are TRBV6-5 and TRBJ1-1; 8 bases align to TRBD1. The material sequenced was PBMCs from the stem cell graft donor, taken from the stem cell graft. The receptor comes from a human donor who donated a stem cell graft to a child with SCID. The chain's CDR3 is CASSSGQGAAFF. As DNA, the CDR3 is TGTGCCAGCAGTTCCGGACAGGGAGCAGCTTTCTTT.